A selection of T cell receptor beta chains follows, all from one sample in a study of patients and donors after allogeneic stem cell transplantation. TCRdb ran MiXCR on the RT-PCR reads and lists one entry per CDR3 protein. Counted here are about 150,000 distinct CDR3 sequences, over 30% occurring once; the ten biggest clones make up 50% to 65%. Sequencing was performed on blood, either unsorted or a sorted T cell fraction (not recorded which). The receptors come from a human donor who was either an allogeneic HSCT recipient or a stem cell or donor lymphocyte infusion donor (not recorded which). It is not recorded whose cells these are; they may come from a transplant donor. Both conserved end residues are part of each CDR3. The order of the fields is J gene, D gene, clone size, V gene, CDR3 protein, CDR3 DNA. A D gene is named only where the DNA matches it firmly. Clone size appears in some rows only: once, few, many, or a class for an expanded clone.

TRBJ2-5	TRBD1	few	TRBV6-2/TRBV6-3	CASSRPGTGLQETQYF	TGTGCCAGCAGTAGACCCGGGACAGGACTCCAAGAGACCCAGTACTTC
TRBJ2-2	NA	few	TRBV6-5	CASSYWGGTGELFF	TGTGCCAGCAGTTACTGGGGCGGCACCGGGGAGCTGTTTTTT
TRBJ1-5	TRBD1	NA	TRBV11-2	CASSSRDRGNQPQHF	TGTGCCAGCAGCTCGAGGGACAGGGGGAATCAGCCCCAGCATTTT
TRBJ2-3	NA	few	TRBV7-3	CASSLEPLGDTQYF	TGTGCCAGCAGCTTAGAGCCTCTCGGAGATACGCAGTATTTT
TRBJ2-7	TRBD2	NA	TRBV9	CASSPMGGSYEQYF	TGTGCCAGCAGCCCGATGGGGGGGTCCTACGAGCAGTACTTC
TRBJ2-3	NA	few	TRBV28	CASSLALHPDTQYF	TGTGCCAGCAGTTTGGCCCTTCACCCAGATACGCAGTATTTT
TRBJ2-2	NA	NA	TRBV2	CASIPRGPQRELFF	TGTGCCAGCATCCCAAGGGGACCCCAACGGGAGCTGTTTTTT
TRBJ1-2	NA	NA	TRBV12-3/TRBV12-4	CASSLTVRLIMGINYGYTF	TGTGCCAGCAGTTTAACGGTTCGGCTCATTATGGGGATAAACTATGGCTACACCTTC
TRBJ1-3	NA	few	TRBV4-2	CASSQALGYNGNTIYF	TGTGCCAGCAGCCAAGCCCTAGGGTATAATGGAAACACCATATATTTT
TRBJ2-5	NA	once	TRBV27	CASSSSGQSQETQYF	TGTGCCAGCAGTTCGTCAGGACAGTCCCAAGAGACCCAGTACTTC
TRBJ1-1	NA	NA	TRBV12-3/TRBV12-4	CASSFTTEAFF	TGTGCCAGCAGTTTCACCACTGAAGCTTTCTTT
TRBJ1-6	NA	NA	TRBV20-1	CSASEGDSPLHF	TGCAGTGCTAGCGAAGGGGATTCACCCCTCCACTTT
TRBJ2-7	NA	few	TRBV2	CASSVGAFSYEQYF	TGTGCCAGCAGTGTGGGGGCATTCTCCTACGAGCAGTACTTC
TRBJ2-1	NA	NA	TRBV5-1	CASSSPVPAYNEQFF	TGCGCCAGCAGCTCCCCAGTCCCTGCCTACAATGAGCAGTTCTTC
TRBJ1-1	NA	NA	TRBV27	CASSLYTDPNTEAFF	TGTGCCAGCAGTTTATATACAGACCCAAACACTGAAGCTTTCTTT
TRBJ1-2	TRBD1	NA	TRBV12-3/TRBV12-4	CASSLTGGGNYGYTF	TGTGCCAGCAGTTTGACAGGGGGCGGGAACTATGGCTACACCTTC
TRBJ1-5	NA	few	TRBV11-2	CASSSGTNQPQHF	TGTGCCAGCAGCTCCGGGACTAATCAGCCCCAGCATTTT
TRBJ1-5	NA	NA	TRBV6-5	CAGPRPDLRANQPQHF	TGTGCCGGACCGCGGCCTGATCTCCGAGCCAATCAGCCCCAGCATTTT
TRBJ1-1	NA	few	TRBV12-3/TRBV12-4	CASSLGGGTFNTEAFF	TGTGCCAGCAGTTTAGGGGGCGGCACCTTCAACACTGAAGCTTTCTTT
TRBJ1-2	NA	NA	TRBV12-3/TRBV12-4	CASTPRPGRGGYTF	TGTGCCAGCACCCCACGCCCGGGAAGAGGTGGCTACACCTTC
TRBJ1-1	NA	few	TRBV6-6	CASGPGAGNTEAFF	TGTGCCAGCGGCCCCGGGGCGGGGAACACTGAAGCTTTCTTT
TRBJ1-5	NA	few	TRBV28	CASSPGGPPNQPQHF	TGTGCCAGCAGCCCGGGAGGGCCTCCGAATCAGCCCCAGCATTTT
TRBJ1-2	TRBD1	NA	TRBV5-1	CASSVTGGVYGYTF	TGCGCCAGCAGCGTAACAGGGGGCGTCTATGGCTACACCTTC
TRBJ2-3	NA	few	TRBV7-2	CASSPQVGGDTQYF	TGTGCCAGCAGCCCGCAAGTTGGGGGAGATACGCAGTATTTT
TRBJ2-1	NA	NA	TRBV5-1	CASSLVGPGNHNEQFF	TGCGCCAGCAGCTTAGTGGGGCCCGGAAACCACAATGAGCAGTTCTTC
TRBJ2-3	TRBD2	few	TRBV7-7	CASSLRGASTDTQYF	TGTGCTAGCAGCTTGCGGGGGGCTAGCACAGATACGCAGTATTTT
TRBJ2-1	NA	NA	TRBV18	CASCKGPSEQFF	TGTGCCAGCTGCAAAGGGCCAAGCGAGCAGTTCTTC
TRBJ2-4	TRBD1	NA	TRBV12-3/TRBV12-4	CASSWDSWGNIQYF	TGTGCCAGCAGTTGGGACAGTTGGGGAAACATTCAGTACTTC
TRBJ1-6	TRBD1	many	TRBV5-1	CASSRGDRTGDSPLHF	TGCGCCAGCAGCCGGGGTGATCGGACAGGAGATTCACCCCTCCACTTT
TRBJ1-1	NA	many	TRBV12-3/TRBV12-4	CASSFRGQKSTEAFF	TGTGCCAGCAGTTTCAGGGGACAAAAGAGCACTGAAGCTTTCTTT
TRBJ2-2	NA	NA	TRBV19	CASIGGLYTGELFF	TGTGCCAGTATCGGGGGGCTGTACACCGGGGAGCTGTTTTTT
TRBJ1-1	NA	NA	TRBV12-3/TRBV12-4	CASSRQATNTEAFF	TGTGCCAGCAGTCGACAGGCCACGAACACTGAAGCTTTCTTT
TRBJ1-2	NA	few	TRBV7-3	CASSLTPSGGYTF	TGTGCCAGCAGCTTAACCCCTTCGGGTGGCTACACCTTC
TRBJ2-2	NA	few	TRBV5-1	CASSSGQPNTGELFF	TGCGCCAGCAGCTCCGGACAGCCGAACACCGGGGAGCTGTTTTTT
TRBJ2-7	TRBD2	once	TRBV12-3/TRBV12-4	CASSEAGGLEQYF	TGTGCCAGCAGTGAAGCGGGGGGGCTCGAGCAGTACTTC
TRBJ1-2	TRBD1	few	TRBV6-5	CASSEGQGRDGYTF	TGTGCCAGCAGTGAGGGACAGGGAAGAGATGGCTACACCTTC
TRBJ1-3	NA	NA	TRBV7-9	CASSLVLSLTSGNTIYF	TGTGCCAGCAGCTTAGTTTTGTCCTTAACCTCTGGAAACACCATATATTTT
TRBJ2-2	TRBD1	NA	TRBV27	CASTSGGSNTGELFF	TGTGCCAGCACTTCAGGGGGCTCGAACACCGGGGAGCTGTTTTTT
TRBJ1-6	TRBD1	few	TRBV5-1	CASSPNTLVQGANSPLHF	TGCGCCAGCAGCCCTAATACTTTGGTGCAGGGGGCTAATTCACCCCTCCACTTT
TRBJ2-2	NA	NA	TRBV28	CATTITGELFF	TGTGCCACCACCATCACCGGGGAGCTGTTTTTT
TRBJ2-7	TRBD1	NA	TRBV6-5	CASSYAGTGGGEQYF	TGTGCCAGCAGTTACGCCGGGACAGGGGGTGGCGAGCAGTACTTC
TRBJ2-1	TRBD1	few	TRBV15	CATLRDRVGNEQFF	TGTGCCACCCTGCGGGACAGGGTTGGTAATGAGCAGTTCTTC
TRBJ1-3	NA	many	TRBV5-1	CASSLAPVGSSGNTIYF	TGCGCCAGCAGCTTGGCCCCGGTCGGGAGCTCTGGAAACACCATATATTTT
TRBJ1-1	NA	NA	TRBV12-3/TRBV12-4	CASSLISGMYTEAFF	TGTGCCAGCAGTTTGATCAGTGGAATGTACACTGAAGCTTTCTTT
TRBJ2-3	NA	NA	TRBV28	CASSLTASTDTQYF	TGTGCCAGCAGTCTGACCGCGAGCACAGATACGCAGTATTTT
TRBJ1-2	NA	NA	TRBV5-1	CASSIFRFLPPYGYTF	TGCGCCAGCAGCATATTCAGATTCCTACCTCCCTATGGCTACACCTTC
TRBJ2-3	NA	NA	TRBV9	CASSFQLTDTQYF	TGTGCCAGCAGCTTTCAGCTTACAGATACGCAGTATTTT
TRBJ1-1	NA	NA	TRBV7-6	CASSLGQESTEAFF	TGTGCCAGCAGCTTAGGACAGGAGAGCACTGAAGCTTTCTTT
TRBJ2-3	TRBD1	few	TRBV27	CASSLWKGQGTDTQYF	TGTGCCAGCAGTTTATGGAAGGGACAGGGCACAGATACGCAGTATTTT
TRBJ2-3	NA	few	TRBV12-3/TRBV12-4	CASENGGLSTDTQYF	TGTGCCAGTGAGAACGGGGGCCTTAGCACAGATACGCAGTATTTT